What follows is one T cell receptor (beta chain) and its context. This clone's antigen is unknown. No clone much larger than this one lies a single base away; base qualities are absent. The cohort was made up of 650 to 700 healthy bone marrow donors. At the time of sampling, all cohort members were nominally healthy, though unrecorded immune exposures were likely present. The donor tested CMV seronegative and was one of the 352 seronegative cohort members. A peripheral blood sample was collected from each donor, and TCR beta sequencing was performed on peripheral blood mononuclear cells. Genomic DNA was extracted from the blood cell samples with the Qiagen DNeasy Blood Extraction Kit. Library method: the immunoSEQ multiplex PCR assay. The multiplex PCR relied on a mix of 60 forward primers for TCR Vbeta segments and 13 reverse primers for TCR Jbeta segments. A multiplex PCR assay on genomic DNA amplified the CDR3 region of rearranged TCR beta genes. On the Illumina HiSeq System, the amplified TCR beta libraries were sequenced as 87-base-pair reads. The authors' pipeline ran thus. In a later analysis, about 80 million unique TCR beta chains were counted across the 500 to 850 repertoires, and some 10 million of these chains were shared by at least two donors. Raw reads were error-corrected and collapsed into unique sequences with a nearest-neighbor algorithm that merged closely related sequences to remove PCR and sequencing errors. CDR3 sequences were aligned to IMGT reference sequences to assign V, D and J gene segments. Each retained sequence needed at least a six-nucleotide match to both a V gene segment and a J gene segment. Rearrangements were called productive when the CDR3 lacked stop codons and stayed in frame with V and J; all others were non-productive. Following IMGT convention, CDR3 was defined as the stretch from the second conserved V-encoded cysteine to the conserved J-encoded phenylalanine. The earlier analysis of about 570 of the donors excluded any sequence lacking an unambiguous match to a single V gene segment. In an earlier analysis of approximately 610 of the donors, V segments were called functional above 56.7% productive rearrangements and were called segregating when the between-donor standard deviation exceeded 5%. A statistical classification framework was built for diagnosing cytomegalovirus status from the catalog of TCR beta chain sequences. V and J gene assignment, in a later analysis, came from comparing TCR nucleotide sequences with IMGT/GENE-DB human TR gene sequences. In a later analysis, CDR3 sequences and most-parsimonious VDJ recombination scenarios were assigned using the TCRdist pipeline. In a later analysis, each TCR beta chain was defined by its CDR3 amino acid sequence together with its V-gene family, and reads without a unique V-gene family were excluded. As a way to deal with suspected cross-contamination and a sequencing artifact, a later analysis dropped nearly 600 nucleotide sequences that were highly shared and had low generation probability. For each public chain, a later analysis derived a clonal expansion index from normalized ranks of inferred template counts within each repertoire. A later analysis computed generation probabilities with a VDJ recombination model fitted to out-of-frame rearrangements, and checked the results against IGoR. In a later analysis, hypergeometric tests were used to score TCR-TCR, TCR-HLA and TCR-CMV co-occurrence, with a repertoire-size bias correction applied to TCR pairs. False discovery rates were estimated in a later analysis by permuting HLA or CMV assignments 20 times. A later analysis grouped co-occurring TCRs with DBSCAN, adding TCRdist sequence similarity when clustering within HLA-allele-positive subsets. Repertoires with fewer than 30,000 or more than 120,000 public chains, plus five repertoires with anomalous nucleotide sharing, were excluded from co-occurrence clustering. As stored in TCRdb, this immuneACCESS dataset retains in-frame rearrangements with V and J assigned. A fraction of the clones does not appear; measured against another copy, unresolved V genes explain less than half of the discrepancy, and the remainder lacks a known reason. V, J and clone size were drawn from that table, and D and trimming were deduced from the DNA. The sample data list 170,000 or so clones, and roughly four fifths of these were observed just once. Roughly 3% of the sample is in the top ten clones.

The germline V gene encodes CDR1 MDHEN and CDR2 SYDVKM. The germline ends are 9 bases apart after V is trimmed by 5 bases and J by 5 bases. The CDR3 spans 12 residues, from the cysteine through the phenylalanine. The DNA shown is the 36-base CDR3, in frame from base 1. This sample is drawn from a study of cytomegalovirus exposure and HLA in healthy donors (dated by TCRdb to about 2017). Background for the entire study: According to an earlier analysis of several hundred of the donors, about 179 million T cells yielded 100 million or so unique TCR beta sequences and about 300 Gb of sequence data. An early release covering roughly 580 HLA-typed donors comprised about 310 gigabases of sequencing data and around 86 million unique TCR sequences. Among the approximately 400 genotyped donors, 81% belonged to the genetic ancestry cluster associated with self-reported Caucasian donors. The study was designed to test whether signatures of past pathogen exposure could be identified by cataloging public T cell receptors. The T cell repertoires of some 670 subjects were profiled by immunosequencing and related to cytomegalovirus serostatus. In addition to the first cohort of roughly 670 subjects, a separate validation cohort of 120 different subjects was used. The study combined high-throughput TCR immunosequencing, statistical association of individual TCRs with disease status, and machine learning to predict cytomegalovirus infection status. In a later analysis, previously published TCR beta repertoires from 550 to 700 donors were re-analyzed and high-resolution HLA genotyping was added so that TCR occurrence patterns could be studied. Rather than using new phenotypic data, the later analysis identified candidate immune exposures from TCR beta sequences and from how often those sequences occurred across donors. In an earlier analysis of roughly 580 of the donors, high-throughput TCR beta sequencing was used to judge whether each TCR beta V gene segment behaved as functional or pseudogenic. Donor age, sex, ethnicity and CMV serostatus were collected together with the repertoire data. A later genetic analysis used genome-wide SNP genotypes for about 55% of the 666 donors, treating that subset as a discovery cohort. Every discovery cohort repertoire had been produced on one sequencing platform. HLA typing included class I and class II loci at four-digit resolution. The number of typed donors differed by locus: about 620-630 for A, B, C, DRB1 and DQB1; some 500 for DQA1; 606 for DPA1; and some 470 for DPB1. Because of strong linkage in the cohort, four to six DR-DQ haplotypes were treated as single units for association and clustering. On average, around 230,000 unique TCR beta nucleotide sequences were sequenced per donor among a few hundred genotyped donors of the cohort, with roughly 18% of those sequences being non-productive. The full study reports these points: Three of the identified cytomegalovirus-associated TCR beta chains were confirmed in vitro to be specific for cytomegalovirus antigens. Linkage disequilibrium might explain the correlated functional status among segregating V segments, but an unknown experimental factor could not be ruled out. A further reported finding was that TCR beta sequences accurately predicted the HLA-A and HLA-B alleles for most subjects in the first cohort. Compared with equally common non-associated chains, HLA-associated TCR beta chains in a later analysis were more clonally expanded and had lower generation probabilities. CMV serostatus was the only immune exposure information available for the cohort. Broadly in line with IMGT annotations, most TCR beta V segments showed up in productive rearrangements about 87% or about 30% of the time in an earlier analysis of 587 of the donors. According to a later analysis, TCR association rates differed among HLA loci, with DRB1 alleles showing the most associated TCRs and HLA-C alleles showing the fewest. Strong co-occurrence of HLA alleles, especially DR and DQ, made assigning TCR associations to individual alleles difficult. Cytomegalovirus status was reported to be diagnosed by the classifier with high specificity and sensitivity in both the original and validation cohorts. The authors suggested that the approach could potentially be extended to other disease states and immunological phenotypes. Some IMGT-functional V segments, including TRBV6-2 and TRBV6-3, could not be told apart with the 87-base-pair reads, so those segments were excluded. The study gave a list of under 200 TCR beta chains associated with cytomegalovirus. Most CMV-associated TCR beta chains appeared to be HLA-restricted in a later analysis, and the HLA associations seemed to be driven largely by CMV exposure. Only TCR beta chains were sequenced in this cohort, and the absence of alpha or paired-chain data limited detectable features. Because counts were too low, roughly 17 rarely observed V segments, including chromosome 9 orphons, were left out of the earlier analysis of 500 to 650 of the donors. V-gene and J-gene trimming of TCR beta chains was associated with a missense DCLRE1C variant in a later genetic analysis, and the association was replicated in an independent cohort. Because some donors lacked HLA typing at each locus, the association tests relied only on the typed subset. Most TCR sequences were observed very rarely across donors, whereas some public TCRs were present in many individuals. In a later analysis, some 18,000 TCR beta sequences were associated with specific HLA alleles at a false discovery rate of 0.05. The sequencing pipeline was judged likely to have produced a cluster of highly shared sequence variants as a technical artifact. A later analysis reported that several top co-occurrence clusters appeared linked to parvovirus B19, influenza, CMV and Epstein-Barr virus. Sequencing depth was assumed to be roughly uniform across donors in the presence/absence analyses, though that assumption may not hold. Compared with the roughly 670-donor mean, donors in an Asian-associated ancestry cluster had fewer N-insertions in productive TCRs, according to a later genetic analysis.

Sequencing was carried out using PBMCs. The TCR comes from a male donor in good health and CMV-seronegative. The sequence links TRBV28 to TRBJ1-1; the D segment could be TRBD1, given 5 matching bases. The CDR3: CASSQGWTEAFF. The DNA sequence is as follows: TGTGCCAGCAGTCAGGGATGGACTGAAGCTTTCTTT. With the portions outside the CDR3 filled from the reference TRBV28 and TRBJ1-1 genes, the complete variable region becomes DVKVTQSSRYLVKRTGEKVFLECVQDMDHENMFWYRQDPGLGLRLIYFSYDVKMKEKGDIPEGYSVSREKKERFSLILESASTNQTSMYLCASSQGWTEAFFGQGTRLTVV.